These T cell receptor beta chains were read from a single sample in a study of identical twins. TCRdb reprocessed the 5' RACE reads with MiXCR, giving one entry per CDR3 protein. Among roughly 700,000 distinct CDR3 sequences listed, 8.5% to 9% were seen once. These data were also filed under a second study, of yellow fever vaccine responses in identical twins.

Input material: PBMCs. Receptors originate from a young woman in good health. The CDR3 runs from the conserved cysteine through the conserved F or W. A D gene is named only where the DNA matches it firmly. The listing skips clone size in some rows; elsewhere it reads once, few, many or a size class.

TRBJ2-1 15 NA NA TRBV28 CASNQIGTRYNEQFF TGTGCCAGCAATCAAATCGGGACACGGTACAATGAGCAGTTCTTC
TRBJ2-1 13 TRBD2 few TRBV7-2 CASSLVERGGQFF TGTGCCAGCAGCTTAGTTGAGCGGGGAGGTCAGTTCTTC
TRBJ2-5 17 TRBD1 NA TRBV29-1 CSVEDRDRGVVVETQYF TGCAGCGTTGAAGATCGGGACAGGGGGGTAGTCGTAGAGACCCAGTACTTC
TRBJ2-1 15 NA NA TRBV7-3 CASSLTSALYNEQFF TGTGCCAGCAGCTTAACGTCGGCGCTTTACAATGAGCAGTTCTTC
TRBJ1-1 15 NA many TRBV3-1 CASSHQREGSTEAFF TGTGCCAGCAGCCACCAACGGGAGGGGTCCACTGAAGCTTTCTTT
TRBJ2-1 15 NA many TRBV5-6 CASSSPDSMDNEQFF TGTGCCAGCAGCTCACCGGATAGTATGGACAATGAGCAGTTCTTC
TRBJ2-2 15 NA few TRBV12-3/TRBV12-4 CASSQGGGVTGELFF TGTGCCAGCTCCCAGGGAGGAGGGGTCACCGGGGAGCTGTTTTTT
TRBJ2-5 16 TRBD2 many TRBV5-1 CASSLEAGGPQETQYF TGCGCCAGCAGCTTGGAGGCGGGGGGCCCTCAAGAGACCCAGTACTTC
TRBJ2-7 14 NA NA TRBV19 CASSPGHPSYEQYF TGTGCCAGTAGTCCGGGACACCCTTCCTACGAGCAGTACTTC
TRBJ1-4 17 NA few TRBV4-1 CASSQDSPTATNEKLFF TGCGCCAGCAGCCAAGATAGTCCGACCGCAACTAATGAAAAACTGTTTTTT
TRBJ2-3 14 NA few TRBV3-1 CASSQGGTTDTQYF TGTGCCAGCAGCCAAGGGGGCACCACAGATACGCAGTATTTT
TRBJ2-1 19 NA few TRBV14 CASSQDRGFRGNSYNEQFF TGTGCCAGCAGCCAAGATAGGGGGTTTAGGGGGAACAGCTACAATGAGCAGTTCTTC
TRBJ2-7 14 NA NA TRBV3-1 CASSMGIASYEQYF TGTGCCAGCAGTATGGGAATAGCGAGCTACGAGCAGTACTTC
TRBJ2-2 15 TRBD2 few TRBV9 CASRGASGSTGELFF TGTGCCAGCAGAGGGGCTAGCGGGAGTACCGGGGAGCTGTTTTTT